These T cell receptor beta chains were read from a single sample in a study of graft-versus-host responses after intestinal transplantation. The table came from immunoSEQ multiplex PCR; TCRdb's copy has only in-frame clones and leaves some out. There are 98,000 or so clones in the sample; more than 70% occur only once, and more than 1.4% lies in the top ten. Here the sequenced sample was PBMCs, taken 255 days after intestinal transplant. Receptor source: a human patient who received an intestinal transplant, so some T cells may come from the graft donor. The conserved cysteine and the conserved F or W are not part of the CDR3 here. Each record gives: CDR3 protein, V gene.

ASSMVGADSYGYT | TRBV19
ASSGGGERSPLH | TRBV2
ASSLSGGDHSEQF | TRBV5-6
ASAPDSSNTEAF | TRBV12-5
ASSVQVGGEKLF | TRBV6-1
ASSEASRAAGANVLT | TRBV2
ASSLVLLRYGTEAF | TRBV5-1
ASRWTGGNTGELF | TRBV27
ASSTGRGMNTEAF | TRBV11-1
ASSQVSGADEQY | TRBV4-1
ASISGTGAGELF | TRBV2
ASSVPGSISYNEQF | TRBV19
ASSYRGGPHNEQF | TRBV12-1
ASSQDRDGFYEQY | TRBV4-2
ASSQTAYGYT | TRBV16
ASSPLAGGTDTQY | TRBV27
ASSWVTYEQY | TRBV5-8
ASSWGAFGGYT | TRBV28
ASSNPLGAGSYEQY | TRBV28
ASSMLPGDNEQF | TRBV19
ASSSGLAVYNEQF | TRBV7-6
ASSLDGNEAF | TRBV5-1
ASSVAGGPGETQY | TRBV9
ASTQGGPPYEQY | TRBV6-1